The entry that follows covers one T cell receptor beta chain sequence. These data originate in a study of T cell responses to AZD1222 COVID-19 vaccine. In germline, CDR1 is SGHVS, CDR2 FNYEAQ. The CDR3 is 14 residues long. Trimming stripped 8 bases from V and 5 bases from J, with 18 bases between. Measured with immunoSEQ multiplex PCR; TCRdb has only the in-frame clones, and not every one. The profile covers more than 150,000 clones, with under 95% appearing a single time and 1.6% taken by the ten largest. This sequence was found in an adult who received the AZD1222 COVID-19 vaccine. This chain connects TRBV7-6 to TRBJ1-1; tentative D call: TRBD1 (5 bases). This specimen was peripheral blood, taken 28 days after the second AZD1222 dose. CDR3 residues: CASSWSGEGTEAFF. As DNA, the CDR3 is TGTGCCAGCTCGTGGTCGGGGGAAGGTACTGAAGCTTTCTTT. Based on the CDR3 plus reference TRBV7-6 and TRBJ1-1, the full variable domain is GAGVSQSPRYKVTKRGQDVALRCDPISGHVSLYWYRQALGQGPEFLTYFNYEAQQDKSGLPNDRFSAERPEGSISTLTIQRTEQRDSAMYRCASSWSGEGTEAFFGQGTRLTVV.